The T cell receptor (beta chain) under discussion was sequenced for a study of T cell clusters in autoimmune cytopenias. Notes on the study in general: TRB repertoire shifts in secondary cytopenia and chronic lymphocytic leukemia mostly reflected lymphoma, not autoimmunity.

CDR1 is MNHEY and CDR2 is SMNVEV in the germline V gene (reference sequence). This CDR3 spans 16 amino acids. In regard to this clonotype: Its antigen remains unknown.

TRB was amplified from roughly 0.25 ug of peripheral blood genomic DNA per sample. Multiplex touch-down PCR amplified TRB using TRB-A and TRB-B pools in one tube. TCRdb reanalyzed the multiplex PCR reads, giving one entry per CDR3 protein sequence and no DNA. Its table lists 12,000 or so distinct CDR3 sequences. Specimen: peripheral blood. The rearrangement uses TRBV27 and TRBJ2-3; checking the TCRdb D call of TRBD2 is not possible without DNA. The TCR comes from a human donor with an autoimmune cytopenia or autoimmune hepatitis (not recorded which). The CDR3 region is CASSVRIAGATDTQYF.